This T cell receptor (beta chain) comes out of a study of identical twins. The V and J ends lost 6 bases and 7 bases respectively, with 18 bases between them. Germline lookup yields CDR1 DFQATT and CDR2 SNEGSKA (reference sequence). This CDR3 is 13 amino acids long. TCRdb itself ran the 5' RACE reads through MiXCR, one entry per CDR3 protein. Of about 720,000 distinct CDR3 sequences in the sample, 15% to 20% were seen once. General observations from the study: Interpretation of the results relied on cross-sectional statistical analysis and not on following the same donors.

Notes on this clonotype: Its antigen is not known.

Another study also made use of these data, one on T cells expressing NK-cell markers. Turning to that study: Where a handful of donors were concerned, these clonotypes also led the CD3+CD56-NKG2C+ fraction.

The sample was PBMCs. The source is a woman aged 18-30 years in good health. This chain joins TRBV20-1 and TRBJ2-5; possibly TRBD1 for D (5 bases). CDR3 DNA sequence: TGCAGTGCCGCTACAACAGGTGGTGGGACCCAGTACTTC. Residues: CSAATTGGGTQYF.